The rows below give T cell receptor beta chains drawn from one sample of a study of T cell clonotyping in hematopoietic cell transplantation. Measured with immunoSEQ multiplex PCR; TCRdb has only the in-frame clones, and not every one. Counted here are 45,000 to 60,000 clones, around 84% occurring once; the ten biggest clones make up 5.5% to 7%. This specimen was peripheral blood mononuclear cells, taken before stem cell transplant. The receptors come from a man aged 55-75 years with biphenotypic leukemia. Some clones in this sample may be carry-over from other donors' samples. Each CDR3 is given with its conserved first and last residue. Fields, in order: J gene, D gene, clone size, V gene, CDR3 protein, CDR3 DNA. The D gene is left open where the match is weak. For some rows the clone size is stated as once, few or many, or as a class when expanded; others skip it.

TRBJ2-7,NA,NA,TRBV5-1,CASSLAMTAEQYF,TGCGCCAGCAGCTTGGCCATGACCGCCGAGCAGTACTTC
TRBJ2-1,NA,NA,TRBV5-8,CASSPTSISYNEQFF,TGTGCCAGCAGCCCTACTAGCATTTCCTACAATGAGCAGTTCTTC
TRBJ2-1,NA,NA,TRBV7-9,CASSRSADSYNEQFF,TGTGCCAGCAGCCGGTCGGCGGACTCCTACAATGAGCAGTTCTTC
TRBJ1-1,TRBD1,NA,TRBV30,CAWSGPGQGAARAFF,TGTGCCTGGAGTGGACCGGGACAGGGGGCCGCGAGAGCTTTCTTT
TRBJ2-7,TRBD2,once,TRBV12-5,CASGWTSGPYEQYF,TGTGCTAGTGGGTGGACTAGCGGCCCCTACGAGCAGTACTTC
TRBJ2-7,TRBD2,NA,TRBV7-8,CASSLQSGSGYEQYF,TGTGCCAGCAGCTTACAAAGCGGGAGTGGGTACGAGCAGTACTTC
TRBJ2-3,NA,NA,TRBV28,CASSSPFTDTQYF,TGTGCCAGCAGTTCGCCGTTCACAGATACGCAGTATTTT
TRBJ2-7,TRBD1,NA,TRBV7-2,CASSRTMGQTYEQYF,TGTGCCAGCAGCCGAACTATGGGACAGACCTACGAGCAGTACTTC
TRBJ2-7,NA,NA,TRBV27,CASSLSRTYEQYF,TGTGCCAGCAGTTTATCCCGGACCTACGAGCAGTACTTC
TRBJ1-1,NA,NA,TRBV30,CAWIPGVTEAFF,TGTGCCTGGATACCGGGGGTCACTGAAGCTTTCTTT
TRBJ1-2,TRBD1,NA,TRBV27,CASSLRQGRDYGYTF,TGTGCCAGCAGTCTTCGACAGGGCAGGGACTATGGCTACACCTTC
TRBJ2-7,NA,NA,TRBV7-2,CASSIGRGSSYEQYF,TGTGCCAGCAGCATAGGGAGGGGGAGCTCCTACGAGCAGTACTTC
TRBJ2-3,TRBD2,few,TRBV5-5,CASSEQLAGGEKTLDTQYF,TGTGCCAGCAGCGAACAACTAGCGGGAGGGGAAAAAACACTAGATACGCAGTATTTT
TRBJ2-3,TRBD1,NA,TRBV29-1,CSVAGGGTDTQYF,TGCAGCGTTGCAGGGGGAGGCACAGATACGCAGTATTTT
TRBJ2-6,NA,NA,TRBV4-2,CASSQDLGANVLTF,TGTGCCAGCAGCCAAGACCTCGGGGCCAACGTCCTGACTTTC
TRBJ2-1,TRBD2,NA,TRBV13,CASRDRTSGRPWEQFF,TGTGCCAGCAGGGATCGGACTAGCGGGAGGCCGTGGGAGCAGTTCTTC
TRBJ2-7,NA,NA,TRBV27,CASRGPYEQYF,TGTGCCAGCAGGGGACCCTACGAGCAGTACTTC
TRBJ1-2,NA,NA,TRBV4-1,CASSQVFGYTF,TGCGCCAGCAGCCAAGTATTTGGCTACACCTTC
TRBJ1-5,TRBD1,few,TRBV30,CAWRQQGAGQPQHF,TGTGCCTGGAGACAACAGGGGGCGGGTCAGCCCCAGCATTTT
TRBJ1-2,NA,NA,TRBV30,CAWRRQVSNYGYTF,TGTGCCTGGAGAAGACAGGTCAGCAACTATGGCTACACCTTC
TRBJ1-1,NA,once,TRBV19,CATRTFGEAFF,TGTGCCACTCGGACCTTTGGAGAAGCTTTCTTT
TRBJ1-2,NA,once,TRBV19,CASMINRESNYGYTF,TGTGCCAGTATGATAAACAGGGAGTCGAACTATGGCTACACCTTC
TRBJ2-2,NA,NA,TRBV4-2,CASSQDVQGRITGELFF,TGTGCCAGCAGCCAAGATGTCCAGGGCCGAATCACCGGGGAGCTGTTTTTT
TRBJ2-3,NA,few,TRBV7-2,CASSLEGPRDF,TGTGCCAGCAGCTTAGAGGGACCTAGGGATTTT
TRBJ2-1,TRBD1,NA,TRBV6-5,CASSSDRGNPNEQFF,TGTGCCAGCAGCTCCGACAGGGGGAATCCGAATGAGCAGTTCTTC
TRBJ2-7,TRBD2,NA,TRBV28,CASRTSGKDEQYF,TGTGCCAGCAGGACTAGCGGGAAGGACGAGCAGTACTTC
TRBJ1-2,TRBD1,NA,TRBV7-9,CASSPEHQTGNYGYTF,TGTGCCAGCAGCCCAGAACACCAGACAGGGAACTATGGCTACACCTTC
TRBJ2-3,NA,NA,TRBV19,CASSVRGVAPDTQYF,TGTGCCAGTAGTGTCAGGGGAGTGGCCCCAGATACGCAGTATTTT
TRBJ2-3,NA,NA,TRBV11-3,CASSLSRGTDTQYF,TGTGCCAGCAGCTTATCGCGGGGCACAGATACGCAGTATTTT
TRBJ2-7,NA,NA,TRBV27,CASSPTPSSYEQYF,TGTGCCAGCAGTCCTACGCCGAGCTCCTACGAGCAGTACTTC
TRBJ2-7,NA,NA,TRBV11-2,CASSLDAISSYEQYF,TGTGCCAGCAGCTTAGATGCGATAAGCTCCTACGAGCAGTACTTC
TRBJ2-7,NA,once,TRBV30,CAWSVTSEQYF,TGTGCCTGGAGTGTAACTTCCGAGCAGTACTTC
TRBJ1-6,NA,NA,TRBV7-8,CASSLSLQAGSPLHF,TGTGCCAGCAGCTTATCTCTTCAGGCTGGGTCACCCCTCCACTTT
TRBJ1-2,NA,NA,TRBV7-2,CASSLSPEIYGYTF,TGTGCCAGCAGCCTGTCGCCAGAGATCTATGGCTACACCTTC
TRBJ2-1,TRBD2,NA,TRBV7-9,CASSSIGGRAFYNEQFF,TGTGCCAGCAGCTCAATCGGCGGGAGGGCCTTCTACAATGAGCAGTTCTTC